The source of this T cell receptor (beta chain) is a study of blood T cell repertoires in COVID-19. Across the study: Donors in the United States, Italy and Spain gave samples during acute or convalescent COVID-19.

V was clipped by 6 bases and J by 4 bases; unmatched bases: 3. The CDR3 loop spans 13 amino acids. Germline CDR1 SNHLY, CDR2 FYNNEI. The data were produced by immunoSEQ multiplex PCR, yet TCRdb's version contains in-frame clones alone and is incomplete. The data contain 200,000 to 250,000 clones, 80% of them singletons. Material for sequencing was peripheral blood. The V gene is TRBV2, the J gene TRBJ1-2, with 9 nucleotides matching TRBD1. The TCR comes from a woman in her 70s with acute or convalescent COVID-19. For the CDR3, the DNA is TGTGCCAGCAGAGCGACAGGGGGCTATGGCTACACCTTC. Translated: CASRATGGYGYTF.